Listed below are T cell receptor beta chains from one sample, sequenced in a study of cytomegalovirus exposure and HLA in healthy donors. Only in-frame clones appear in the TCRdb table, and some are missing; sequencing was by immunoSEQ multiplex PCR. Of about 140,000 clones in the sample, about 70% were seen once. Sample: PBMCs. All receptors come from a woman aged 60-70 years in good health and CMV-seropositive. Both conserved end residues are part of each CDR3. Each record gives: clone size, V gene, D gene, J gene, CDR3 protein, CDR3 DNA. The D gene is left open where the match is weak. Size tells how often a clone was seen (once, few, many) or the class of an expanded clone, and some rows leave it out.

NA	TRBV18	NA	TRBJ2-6	CASSPLSSGANVLTF	TGTGCCAGCTCACCCTTGAGTTCTGGGGCCAACGTCCTGACTTTC
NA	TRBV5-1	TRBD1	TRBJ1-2	CASSYVPGQLNYGYTF	TGCGCCAGCAGCTATGTTCCGGGACAGTTGAACTATGGCTACACCTTC
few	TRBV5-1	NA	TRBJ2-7	CASSLDHAYEQYF	TGCGCCAGCAGCTTGGATCATGCCTACGAGCAGTACTTC
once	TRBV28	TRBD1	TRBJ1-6	CASRSGQGGSPLHF	TGTGCCAGCCGCTCGGGACAGGGCGGGTCACCCCTCCACTTT
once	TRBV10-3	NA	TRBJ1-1	CAIREGGTEAFF	TGTGCCATCAGAGAAGGGGGTACTGAAGCTTTCTTT
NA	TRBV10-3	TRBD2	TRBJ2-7	CAISDARRDYNYEQYF	TGTGCCATCAGTGATGCCCGCCGGGACTATAACTACGAGCAGTACTTC
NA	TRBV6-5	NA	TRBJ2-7	CASSSPAYEQYF	TGTGCCAGCAGTTCCCCCGCCTACGAGCAGTACTTC
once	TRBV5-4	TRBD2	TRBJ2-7	CASSLFGGYEQYF	TGTGCCAGCAGCTTGTTCGGGGGGTACGAGCAGTACTTC
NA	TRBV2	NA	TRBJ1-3	CASRGGVGGNTIYF	TGTGCCAGCAGGGGAGGGGTGGGCGGAAACACCATATATTTT
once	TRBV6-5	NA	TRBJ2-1	CASSSLLGGGNEQFF	TGTGCCAGCAGTTCACTCCTAGGGGGAGGGAATGAGCAGTTCTTC
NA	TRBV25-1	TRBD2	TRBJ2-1	CASSESGGSSYNEQFF	TGTGCCAGCAGTGAATCGGGCGGGAGCTCCTACAATGAGCAGTTCTTC
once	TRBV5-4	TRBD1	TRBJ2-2	CASSSAGTGPGELFF	TGTGCCAGCAGCTCAGCCGGGACAGGGCCCGGGGAGCTGTTTTTT
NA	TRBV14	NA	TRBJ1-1	CASSQVGGRTEAFF	TGTGCCAGCAGCCAAGTGGGGGGGAGGACTGAAGCTTTCTTT
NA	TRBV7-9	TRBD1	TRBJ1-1	CASSPRQGMNTEAFF	TGTGCCAGCAGCCCCCGACAGGGAATGAACACTGAAGCTTTCTTT
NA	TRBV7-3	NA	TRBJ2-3	CASSPGSTDTQYF	TGTGCCAGCAGCCCCGGGTCCACAGATACGCAGTATTTT
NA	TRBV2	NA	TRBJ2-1	CASSPGVNGQFF	TGTGCCAGCAGTCCAGGGGTTAATGGGCAGTTCTTC
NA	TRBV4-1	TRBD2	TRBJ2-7	CASSPLPSGPTYEQYF	TGCGCCAGCAGTCCACTTCCTAGCGGGCCGACCTACGAGCAGTACTTC
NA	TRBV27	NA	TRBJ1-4	CASSLLGTNEKLFF	TGTGCCAGCAGTTTACTCGGAACTAATGAAAAACTGTTTTTT
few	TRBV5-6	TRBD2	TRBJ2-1	CASSWGTSGSNEQFF	TGTGCCAGCAGCTGGGGGACTAGCGGGAGCAATGAGCAGTTCTTC
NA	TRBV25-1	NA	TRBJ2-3	CASSEPIRTDTQYF	TGTGCCAGCAGTGAACCCATCCGCACAGATACGCAGTATTTT
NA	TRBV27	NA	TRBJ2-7	CASSLSGYEQYF	TGTGCCAGCAGTTTATCCGGGTACGAGCAGTACTTC
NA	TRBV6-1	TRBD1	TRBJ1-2	CASSRDRASYGYTF	TGTGCCAGCAGCCGGGACAGGGCTTCCTATGGCTACACCTTC
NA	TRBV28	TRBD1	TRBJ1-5	CASSRQGSGNQPQHF	TGTGCCAGCAGTCGACAGGGGAGTGGCAATCAGCCCCAGCATTTT
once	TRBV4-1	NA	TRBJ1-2	CASSQDGLVFYGYTF	TGCGCCAGCAGCCAAGATGGACTGGTATTCTATGGCTACACCTTC
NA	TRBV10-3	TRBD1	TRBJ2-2	CAIRLGTGDNTGELFF	TGTGCCATCCGGCTGGGGACAGGGGATAACACCGGGGAGCTGTTTTTT
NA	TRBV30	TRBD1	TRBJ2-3	CAWSTGGVPSTDTQYF	TGTGCCTGGAGTACAGGGGGTGTACCTAGCACAGATACGCAGTATTTT
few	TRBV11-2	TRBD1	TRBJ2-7	CASSWTGVDEQYF	TGTGCCAGCAGCTGGACAGGGGTCGACGAGCAGTACTTC
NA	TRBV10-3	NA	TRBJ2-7	CAITPGGNEQYF	TGTGCCATCACCCCCGGCGGGAACGAGCAGTACTTC
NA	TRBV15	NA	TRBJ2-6	CATSRDRSSGANVLTF	TGTGCCACCAGCAGAGATCGTTCCTCTGGGGCCAACGTCCTGACTTTC
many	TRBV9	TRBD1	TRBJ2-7	CASSVDPGQGYEQYF	TGTGCCAGCAGCGTGGATCCCGGACAGGGCTACGAGCAGTACTTC
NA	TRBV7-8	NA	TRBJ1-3	CASSLGRGISSGNTIYF	TGTGCCAGCAGCTTAGGGCGGGGCATAAGCTCTGGAAACACCATATATTTT
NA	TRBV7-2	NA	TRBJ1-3	CASSPQEFSGNTIYF	TGTGCCAGCAGCCCCCAGGAATTCTCTGGAAACACCATATATTTT
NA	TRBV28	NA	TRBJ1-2	CASSFARGYTF	TGTGCCAGCAGTTTTGCCCGGGGCTACACCTTC